This note documents a single T cell receptor (beta chain) sequence. Trimming removed 0 bases at V and 2 bases at J, with 15 bases between. This CDR3 is built from 17 residues. Germline CDR1 is SGHRS and CDR2 is YFSETQ. Authors' processing steps: Reference gene primers were amplified, and this amplification served to estimate nucleated cell counts. Profiled with immunoSEQ multiplex PCR; TCRdb holds only in-frame clones, not every one. From that table come the V and J calls and clone size; the DNA was used to work out D and trimming. This table holds some 160,000 clones, roughly 80% found once. The data derive from a study of blood T cell repertoires in COVID-19. As for the study in general: PBMCs, B-cell-depleted T cells, or T cells provided the cDNA or gDNA that made up the material.

The sequenced sample consisted of peripheral blood. The receptor's source is a woman older than 75 with acute or convalescent COVID-19. The genes are TRBV5-1 and TRBJ1-5, with D unclear. In DNA, the CDR3 is TGCGCCAGCAGCTTGGTCCCAAGTAGCCTGGGCAATCAGCCCCAGCATTTT. This encodes CASSLVPSSLGNQPQHF.